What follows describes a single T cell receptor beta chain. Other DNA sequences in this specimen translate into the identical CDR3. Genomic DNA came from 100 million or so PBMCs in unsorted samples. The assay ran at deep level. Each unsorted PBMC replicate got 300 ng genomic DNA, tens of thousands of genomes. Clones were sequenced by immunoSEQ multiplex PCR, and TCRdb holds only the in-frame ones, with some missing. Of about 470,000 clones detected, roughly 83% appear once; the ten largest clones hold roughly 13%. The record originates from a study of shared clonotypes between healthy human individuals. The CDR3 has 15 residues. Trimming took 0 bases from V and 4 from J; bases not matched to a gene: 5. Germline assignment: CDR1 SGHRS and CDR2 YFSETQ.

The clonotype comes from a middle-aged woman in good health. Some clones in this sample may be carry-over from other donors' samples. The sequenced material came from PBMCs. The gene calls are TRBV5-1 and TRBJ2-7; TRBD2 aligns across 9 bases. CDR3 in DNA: TGCGCCAGCAGCTTGGTGGTGGCGGGAGGGTACGAGCAGTACTTC. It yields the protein CASSLVVAGGYEQYF.